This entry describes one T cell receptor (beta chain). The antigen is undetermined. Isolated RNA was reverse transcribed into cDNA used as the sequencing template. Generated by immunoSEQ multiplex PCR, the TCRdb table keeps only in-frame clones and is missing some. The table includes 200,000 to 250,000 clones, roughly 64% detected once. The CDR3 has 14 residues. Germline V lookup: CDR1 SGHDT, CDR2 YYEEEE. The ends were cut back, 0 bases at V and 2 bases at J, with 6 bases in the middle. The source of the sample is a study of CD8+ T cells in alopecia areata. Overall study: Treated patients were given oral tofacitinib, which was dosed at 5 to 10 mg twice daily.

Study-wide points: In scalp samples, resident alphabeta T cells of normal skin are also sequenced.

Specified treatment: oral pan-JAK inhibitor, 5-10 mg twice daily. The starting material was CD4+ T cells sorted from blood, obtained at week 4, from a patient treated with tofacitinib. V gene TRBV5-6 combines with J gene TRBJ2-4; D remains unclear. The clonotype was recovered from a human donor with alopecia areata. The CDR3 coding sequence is TGTGCCAGCAGCTTGGTAGGGTCCAAAAACATTCAGTACTTC. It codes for CASSLVGSKNIQYF.